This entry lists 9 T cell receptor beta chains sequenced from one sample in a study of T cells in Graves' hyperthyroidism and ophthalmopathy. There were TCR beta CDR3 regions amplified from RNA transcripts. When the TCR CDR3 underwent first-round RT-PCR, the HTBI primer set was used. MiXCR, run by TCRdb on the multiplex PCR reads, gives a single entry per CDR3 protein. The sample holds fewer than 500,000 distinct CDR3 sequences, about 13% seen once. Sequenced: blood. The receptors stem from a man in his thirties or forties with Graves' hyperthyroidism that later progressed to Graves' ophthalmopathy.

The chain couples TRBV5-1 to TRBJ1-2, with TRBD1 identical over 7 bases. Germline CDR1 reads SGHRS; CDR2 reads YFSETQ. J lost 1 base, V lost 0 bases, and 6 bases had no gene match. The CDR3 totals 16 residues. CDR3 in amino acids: CASSLANRGGNYGYTF. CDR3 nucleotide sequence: TGCGCCAGCAGCTTGGCCAACAGGGGAGGTAACTATGGCTACACCTTC.

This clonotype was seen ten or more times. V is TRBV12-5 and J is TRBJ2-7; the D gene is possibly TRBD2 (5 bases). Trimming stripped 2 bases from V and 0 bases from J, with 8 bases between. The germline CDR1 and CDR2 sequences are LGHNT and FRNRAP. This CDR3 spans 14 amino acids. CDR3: CASGLRGSSYEQYF. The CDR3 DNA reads TGTGCTAGTGGTTTGAGAGGGAGCTCCTACGAGCAGTACTTC.

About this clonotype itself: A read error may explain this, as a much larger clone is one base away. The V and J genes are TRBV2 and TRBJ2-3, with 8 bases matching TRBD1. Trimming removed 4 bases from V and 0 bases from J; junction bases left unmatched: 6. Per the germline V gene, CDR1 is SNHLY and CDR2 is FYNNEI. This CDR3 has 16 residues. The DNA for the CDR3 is TGTGCCAGCAGTGGCCCGGACAGGGCGAGCACAGATACGCAGTATTTT. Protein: CASSGPDRASTDTQYF.

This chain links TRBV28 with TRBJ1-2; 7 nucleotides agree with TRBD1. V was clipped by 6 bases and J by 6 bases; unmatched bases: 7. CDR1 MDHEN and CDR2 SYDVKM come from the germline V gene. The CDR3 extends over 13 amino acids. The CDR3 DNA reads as TGTGCCAGCAGCCCGACAGGGCAAAATGGCTACACCTTC. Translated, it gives CASSPTGQNGYTF.

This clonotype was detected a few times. The CDR3 spells CASSLRTGYYEQYF. DNA for the CDR3: TGTGCCAGCAGCTTAAGGACAGGGTATTACGAGCAGTACTTC. V and J are TRBV6-1 and TRBJ2-7, with 8 bases that match TRBD1. Trimming took 6 bases from V and 4 from J; bases not matched to a gene: 8. The CDR3 is 14 amino acids. Germline V gene lookup returns CDR1 MNHNS and CDR2 SASEGT.

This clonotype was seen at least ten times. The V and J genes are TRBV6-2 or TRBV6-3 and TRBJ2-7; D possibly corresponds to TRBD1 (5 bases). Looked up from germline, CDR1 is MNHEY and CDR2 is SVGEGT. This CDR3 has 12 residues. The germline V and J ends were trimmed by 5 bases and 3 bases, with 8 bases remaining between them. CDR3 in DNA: TGTGCCAGCAGTGCAGGGAACTACGAGCAGTACTTC. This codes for CASSAGNYEQYF.

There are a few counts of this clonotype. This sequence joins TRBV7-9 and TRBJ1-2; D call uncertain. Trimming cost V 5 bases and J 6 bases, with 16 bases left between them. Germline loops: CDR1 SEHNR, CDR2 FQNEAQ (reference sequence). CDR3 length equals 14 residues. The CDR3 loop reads CASSARSTHNGYTF. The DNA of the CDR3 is TGTGCCAGCAGCGCCAGATCAACCCATAATGGCTACACCTTC. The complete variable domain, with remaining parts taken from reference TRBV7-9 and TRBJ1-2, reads DTGVSQNPRHKITKRGQNVTFRCDPISEHNRLYWYRQTLGQGPEFLTYFQNEAQLEKSRLLSDRFSAERPKGSFSTLEIQRTEQGDSAMYLCASSARSTHNGYTFGSGTRLTVV.

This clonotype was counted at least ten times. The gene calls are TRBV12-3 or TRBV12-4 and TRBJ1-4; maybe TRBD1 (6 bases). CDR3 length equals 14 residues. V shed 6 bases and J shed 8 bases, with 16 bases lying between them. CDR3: CASRIGGGDEKLFF. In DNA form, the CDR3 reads TGTGCCAGCAGGATCGGAGGGGGGGACGAAAAACTGTTTTTT.

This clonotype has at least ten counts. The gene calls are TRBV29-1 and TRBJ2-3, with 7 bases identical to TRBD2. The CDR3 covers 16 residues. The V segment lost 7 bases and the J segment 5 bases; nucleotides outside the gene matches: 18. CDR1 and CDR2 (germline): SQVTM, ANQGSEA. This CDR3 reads CSGAPWGGEGEDTQYF. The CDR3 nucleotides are TGCAGCGGCGCCCCCTGGGGCGGGGAGGGAGAAGATACGCAGTATTTT.